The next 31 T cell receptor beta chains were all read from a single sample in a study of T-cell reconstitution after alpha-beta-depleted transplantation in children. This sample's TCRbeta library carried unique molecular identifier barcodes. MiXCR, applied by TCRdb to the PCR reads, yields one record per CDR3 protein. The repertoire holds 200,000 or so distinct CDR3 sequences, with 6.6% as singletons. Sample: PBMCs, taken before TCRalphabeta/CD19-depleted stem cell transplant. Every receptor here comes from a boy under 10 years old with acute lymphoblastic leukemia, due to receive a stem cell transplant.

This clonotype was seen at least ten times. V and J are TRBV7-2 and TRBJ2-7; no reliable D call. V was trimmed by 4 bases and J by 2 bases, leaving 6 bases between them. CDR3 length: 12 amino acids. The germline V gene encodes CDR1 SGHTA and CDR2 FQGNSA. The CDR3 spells CASSSRPYEQYF. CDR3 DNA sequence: TGTGCCAGCAGCTCCCGCCCCTACGAGCAGTACTTC.

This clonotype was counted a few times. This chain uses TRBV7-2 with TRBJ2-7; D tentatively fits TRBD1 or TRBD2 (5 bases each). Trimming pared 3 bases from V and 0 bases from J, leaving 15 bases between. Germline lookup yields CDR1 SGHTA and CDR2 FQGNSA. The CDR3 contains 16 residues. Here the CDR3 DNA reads TGTGCCAGCAGCTTGGGGACCACCGTCCTCTCCTACGAGCAGTACTTC. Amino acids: CASSLGTTVLSYEQYF.

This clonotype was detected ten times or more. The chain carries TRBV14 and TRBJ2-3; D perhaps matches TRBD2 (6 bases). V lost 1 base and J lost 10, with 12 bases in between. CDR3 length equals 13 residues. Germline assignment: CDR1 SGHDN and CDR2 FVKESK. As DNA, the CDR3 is TGTGCCAGCAGCCAAGGTGGAGGGACTTCGCAGTATTTT. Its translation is CASSQGGGTSQYF.

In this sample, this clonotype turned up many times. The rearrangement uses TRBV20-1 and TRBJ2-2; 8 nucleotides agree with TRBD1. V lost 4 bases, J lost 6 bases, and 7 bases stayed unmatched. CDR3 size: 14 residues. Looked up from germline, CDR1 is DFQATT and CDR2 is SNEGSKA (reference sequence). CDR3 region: CSATRTGTAGELFF. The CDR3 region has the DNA TGCAGTGCTACTAGGACAGGGACAGCCGGGGAGCTGTTTTTT.

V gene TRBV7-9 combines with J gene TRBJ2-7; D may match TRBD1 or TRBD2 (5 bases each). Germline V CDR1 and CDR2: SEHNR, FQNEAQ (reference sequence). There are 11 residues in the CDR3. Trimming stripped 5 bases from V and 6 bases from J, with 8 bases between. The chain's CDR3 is CASSPGAEQYF. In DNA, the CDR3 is TGTGCCAGCAGCCCCGGGGCCGAGCAGTACTTC.

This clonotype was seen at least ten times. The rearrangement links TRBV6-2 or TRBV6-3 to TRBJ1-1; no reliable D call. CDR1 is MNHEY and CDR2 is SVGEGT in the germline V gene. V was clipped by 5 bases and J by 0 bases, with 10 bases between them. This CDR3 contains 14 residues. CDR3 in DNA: TGTGCCAGCAGTGTACTGGGTTTGAACACTGAAGCTTTCTTT. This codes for CASSVLGLNTEAFF.

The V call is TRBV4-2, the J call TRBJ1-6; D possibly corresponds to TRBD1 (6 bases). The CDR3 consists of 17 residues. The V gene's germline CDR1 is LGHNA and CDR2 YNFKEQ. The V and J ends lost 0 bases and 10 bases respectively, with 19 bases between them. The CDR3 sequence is CASSQEWWGPGGSPLHF. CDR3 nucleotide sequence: TGTGCCAGCAGCCAAGAATGGTGGGGGCCGGGCGGGTCACCCCTCCACTTT.

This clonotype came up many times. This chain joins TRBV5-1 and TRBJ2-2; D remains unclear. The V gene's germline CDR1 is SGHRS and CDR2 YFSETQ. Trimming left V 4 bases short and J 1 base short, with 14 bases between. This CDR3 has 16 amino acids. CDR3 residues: CASSHGPDGNTGELFF. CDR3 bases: TGCGCCAGCAGCCACGGACCAGACGGGAACACCGGGGAGCTGTTTTTT.

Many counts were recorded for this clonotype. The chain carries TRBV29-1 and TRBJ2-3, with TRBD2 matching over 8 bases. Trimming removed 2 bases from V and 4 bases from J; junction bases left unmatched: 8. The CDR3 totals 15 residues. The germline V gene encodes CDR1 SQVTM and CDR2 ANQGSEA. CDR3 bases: TGCAGCGTTGAAATACTAGCGGCGCAAGCAGATACGCAGTATTTT. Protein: CSVEILAAQADTQYF.

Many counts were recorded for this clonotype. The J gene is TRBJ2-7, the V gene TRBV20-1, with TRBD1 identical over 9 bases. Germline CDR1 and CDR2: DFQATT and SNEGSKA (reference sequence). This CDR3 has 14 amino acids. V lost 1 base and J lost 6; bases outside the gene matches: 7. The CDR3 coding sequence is TGCAGTGCTAGAGTCCATATGACAGGGGGCGAGCAGTACTTC. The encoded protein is CSARVHMTGGEQYF.

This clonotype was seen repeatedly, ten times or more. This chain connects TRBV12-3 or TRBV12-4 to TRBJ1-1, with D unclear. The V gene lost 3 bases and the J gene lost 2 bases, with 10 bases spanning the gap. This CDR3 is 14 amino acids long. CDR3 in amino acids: CASSFLQSNTEAFF. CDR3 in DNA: TGTGCCAGCAGTTTTTTACAGAGTAACACTGAAGCTTTCTTT.

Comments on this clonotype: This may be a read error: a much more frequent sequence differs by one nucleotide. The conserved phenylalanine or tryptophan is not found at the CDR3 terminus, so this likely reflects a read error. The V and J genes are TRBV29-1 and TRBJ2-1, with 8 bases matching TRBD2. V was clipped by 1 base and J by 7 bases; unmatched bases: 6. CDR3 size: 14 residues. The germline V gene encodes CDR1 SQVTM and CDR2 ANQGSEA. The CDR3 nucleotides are TGCAGCGTTGAAGTCGGGGGGGCGGGGAATGAGCAGTTCTGC. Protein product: CSVEVGGAGNEQFC.

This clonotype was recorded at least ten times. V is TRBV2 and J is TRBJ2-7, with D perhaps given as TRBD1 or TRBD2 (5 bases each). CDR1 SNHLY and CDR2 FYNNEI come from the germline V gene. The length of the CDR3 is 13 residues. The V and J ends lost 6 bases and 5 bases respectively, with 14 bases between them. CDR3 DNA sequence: TGTGCCAGCAGGAGGGGTTCCCGGGACGAGCAGTACTTC. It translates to CASRRGSRDEQYF.

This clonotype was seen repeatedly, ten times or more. The CDR3 sequence: CASSRGQGSEAFF. CDR3 coding DNA: TGTGCCAGCAGCCGAGGACAGGGCTCTGAAGCTTTCTTT. This chain links TRBV12-3 or TRBV12-4 with TRBJ1-1; TRBD1 agrees at 8 bases. V was clipped by 6 bases and J by 6 bases; unmatched bases: 6. This CDR3 is built from 13 residues.

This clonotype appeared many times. For the CDR3, the DNA is TGTGCCAGCAGTCAGGGGGACTACGAGCAGTACTTC. Its translation is CASSQGDYEQYF. The V and J genes are TRBV27 and TRBJ2-7; the match to TRBD1 covers 7 bases. Germline trimming cut 5 bases from V and 3 bases from J; bases unmatched to any gene: 1. The CDR3 sequence is 12 residues long. Germline V gene sequence: CDR1 MNHEY, CDR2 SMNVEV (reference sequence).

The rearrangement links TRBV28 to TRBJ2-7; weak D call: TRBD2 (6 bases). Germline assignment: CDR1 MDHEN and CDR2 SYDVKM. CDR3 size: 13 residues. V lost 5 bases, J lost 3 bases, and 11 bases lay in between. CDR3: CASSIGGDYEQYF. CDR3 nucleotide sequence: TGTGCCAGCAGTATTGGAGGGGACTACGAGCAGTACTTC.

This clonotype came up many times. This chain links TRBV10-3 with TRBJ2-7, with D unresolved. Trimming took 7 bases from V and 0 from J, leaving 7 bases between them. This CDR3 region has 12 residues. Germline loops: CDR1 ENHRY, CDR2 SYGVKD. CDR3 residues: CAIKDASYEQYF. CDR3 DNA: TGTGCCATCAAGGACGCCTCCTACGAGCAGTACTTC.

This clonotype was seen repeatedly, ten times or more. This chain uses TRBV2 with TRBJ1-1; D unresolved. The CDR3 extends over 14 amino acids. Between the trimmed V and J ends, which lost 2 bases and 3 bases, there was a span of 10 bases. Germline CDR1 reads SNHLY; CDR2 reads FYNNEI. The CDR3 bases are TGTGCCAGCAGTGAATGGGCGCTCGACACTGAAGCTTTCTTT. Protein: CASSEWALDTEAFF.

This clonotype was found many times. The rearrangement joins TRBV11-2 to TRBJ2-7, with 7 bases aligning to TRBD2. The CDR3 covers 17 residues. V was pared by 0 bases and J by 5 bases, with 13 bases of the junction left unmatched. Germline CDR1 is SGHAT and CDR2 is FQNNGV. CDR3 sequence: CASSLEIRSSGADEQYF. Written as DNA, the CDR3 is TGTGCCAGCAGCTTAGAGATTCGGTCTAGCGGAGCCGACGAGCAGTACTTC.

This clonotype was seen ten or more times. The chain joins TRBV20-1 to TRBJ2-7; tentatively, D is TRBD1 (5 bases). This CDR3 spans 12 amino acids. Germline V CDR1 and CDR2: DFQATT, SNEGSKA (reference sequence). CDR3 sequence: CSQGATWDEQYF. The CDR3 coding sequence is TGCAGCCAAGGGGCTACGTGGGACGAGCAGTACTTC.

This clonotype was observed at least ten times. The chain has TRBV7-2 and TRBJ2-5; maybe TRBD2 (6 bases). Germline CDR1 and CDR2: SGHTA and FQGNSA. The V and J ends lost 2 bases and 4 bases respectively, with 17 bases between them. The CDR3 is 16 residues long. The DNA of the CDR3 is TGTGCCAGCAGCTTAACCCATAGCGGCCCGCTAGAGACCCAGTACTTC. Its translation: CASSLTHSGPLETQYF.

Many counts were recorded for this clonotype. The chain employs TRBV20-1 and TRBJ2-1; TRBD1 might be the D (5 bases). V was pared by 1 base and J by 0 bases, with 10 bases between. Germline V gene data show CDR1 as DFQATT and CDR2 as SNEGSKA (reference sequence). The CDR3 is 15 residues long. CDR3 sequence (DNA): TGCAGTGCTAGAGTTCAGGGCAGCTCCTACAATGAGCAGTTCTTC. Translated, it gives CSARVQGSSYNEQFF.

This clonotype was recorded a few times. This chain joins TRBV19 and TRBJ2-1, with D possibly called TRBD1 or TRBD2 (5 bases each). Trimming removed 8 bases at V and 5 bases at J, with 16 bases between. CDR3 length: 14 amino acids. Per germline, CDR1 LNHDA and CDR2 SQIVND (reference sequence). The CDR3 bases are TGTGCCAGTCTCGGGGCCCAGGGAAACAATGAGCAGTTCTTC. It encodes CASLGAQGNNEQFF.

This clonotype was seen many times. CDR3 protein: CASRVRSGGFYEQYF. In nucleotides, the CDR3 is TGTGCCAGCAGAGTCAGGTCCGGAGGTTTCTACGAGCAGTACTTC. The rearrangement links TRBV28 to TRBJ2-7; D perhaps matches TRBD2 (5 bases). The CDR3 spans 15 residues. The V end lost 6 bases, the J end lost 3 bases, and 18 bases lay between the germline ends. The V gene's germline CDR1 is MDHEN and CDR2 SYDVKM. Full variable domain (missing parts from reference TRBV28 and TRBJ2-7): DVKVTQSSRYLVKRTGEKVFLECVQDMDHENMFWYRQDPGLGLRLIYFSYDVKMKEKGDIPEGYSVSREKKERFSLILESASTNQTSMYLCASRVRSGGFYEQYFGPGTRLTVT.

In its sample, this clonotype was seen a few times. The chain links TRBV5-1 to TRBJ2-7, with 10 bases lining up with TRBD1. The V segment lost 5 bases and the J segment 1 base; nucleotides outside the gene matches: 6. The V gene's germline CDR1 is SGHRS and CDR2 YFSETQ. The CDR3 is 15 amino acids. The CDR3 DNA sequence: TGCGCCAGCAGTAAGGGGACAGGGGAATCCTACGAGCAGTACTTC. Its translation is CASSKGTGESYEQYF.

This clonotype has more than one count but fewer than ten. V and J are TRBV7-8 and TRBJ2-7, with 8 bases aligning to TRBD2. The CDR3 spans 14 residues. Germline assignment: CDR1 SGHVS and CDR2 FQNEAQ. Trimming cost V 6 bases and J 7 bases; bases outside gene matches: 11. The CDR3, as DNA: TGTGCCAGCAGGCCTTACGGGGGGGCGGGGGAGCAGTACTTC. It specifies CASRPYGGAGEQYF. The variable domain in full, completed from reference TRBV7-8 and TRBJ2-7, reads GAGVSQSPRYKVAKRGQDVALRCDPISGHVSLFWYQQALGQGPEFLTYFQNEAQLDKSGLPSDRFFAERPEGSVSTLKIQRTQQEDSAVYLCASRPYGGAGEQYFGPGTRLTVT.

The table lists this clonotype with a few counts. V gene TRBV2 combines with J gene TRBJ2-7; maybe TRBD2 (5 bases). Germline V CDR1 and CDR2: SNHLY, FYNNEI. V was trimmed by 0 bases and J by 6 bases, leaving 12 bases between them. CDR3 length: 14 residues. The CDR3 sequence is CASSEARGRAEQYF. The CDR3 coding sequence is TGTGCCAGCAGTGAAGCTCGGGGTCGGGCCGAGCAGTACTTC.

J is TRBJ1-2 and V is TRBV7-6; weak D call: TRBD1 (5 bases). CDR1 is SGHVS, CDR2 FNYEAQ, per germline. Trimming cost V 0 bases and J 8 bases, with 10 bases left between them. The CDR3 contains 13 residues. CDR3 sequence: CASSLAGGIGYTF. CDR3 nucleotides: TGTGCCAGCAGCTTAGCTGGGGGAATAGGCTACACCTTC.

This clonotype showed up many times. The CDR3 coding sequence is TGTGCCAGCAGTTTATTGGGCGTCAGAGGAGCCGGGGAGCTGTTTTTT. Amino acids: CASSLLGVRGAGELFF. This rearrangement joins TRBV28 to TRBJ2-2, with no clear D. Trimming pared 1 base from V and 6 bases from J, leaving 15 bases between. CDR3 length: 16 residues. The germline CDR1 and CDR2 sequences are MDHEN and SYDVKM.

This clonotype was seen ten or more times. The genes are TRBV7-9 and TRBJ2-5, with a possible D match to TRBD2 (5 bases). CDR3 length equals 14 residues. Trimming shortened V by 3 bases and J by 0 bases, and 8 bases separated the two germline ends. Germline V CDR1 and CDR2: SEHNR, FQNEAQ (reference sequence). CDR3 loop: CASSFGIYQETQYF. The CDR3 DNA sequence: TGTGCCAGCAGCTTCGGGATCTACCAAGAGACCCAGTACTTC.

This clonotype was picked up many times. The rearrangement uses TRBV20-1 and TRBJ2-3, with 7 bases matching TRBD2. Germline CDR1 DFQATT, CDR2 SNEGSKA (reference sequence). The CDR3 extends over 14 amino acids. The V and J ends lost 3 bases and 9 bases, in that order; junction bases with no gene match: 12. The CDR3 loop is CSASEVAGLQTQYF. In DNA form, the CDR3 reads TGCAGTGCTAGTGAGGTAGCGGGCCTGCAAACGCAGTATTTT.